This T cell receptor (beta chain) was captured in a study of cytomegalovirus exposure and HLA in healthy donors. Germline V gene sequence: CDR1 MNHEY, CDR2 SVGAGI. The CDR3 runs 14 residues. V shed 4 bases and J 11 bases; nucleotides not matched to a gene: 12. Primers for the PCR totalled 60 Vbeta and 13 Jbeta. Using immunoSEQ multiplex PCR, the repertoire was profiled, and TCRdb retains in-frame clones only, with some absent. Of roughly 200,000 clones listed, roughly four fifths are singletons. Regarding this clone: Antigen: not known.

Study-wide points: Apart from CMV serostatus, no immune exposure information was available. Most sequenced TCRs were rare (though some public TCRs occurred in many donors). Cytomegalovirus association was listed for 150 to 200 TCR beta chains.

The sequence derives from a young man in good health and CMV-seronegative. Sequencing was performed on PBMCs. This chain connects TRBV6-5 to TRBJ2-5; TRBD1 matches at 8 bases. CDR3 bases: TGTGCCAGCAGTTCCCTAAACAGGGGGAATGAGCAGTACTTC. This gives the protein CASSSLNRGNEQYF.